This T cell receptor (beta chain) originates from a study of cytomegalovirus exposure and HLA in healthy donors. Study-level results: Reports showed the classifier diagnosing cytomegalovirus status with high specificity and sensitivity.

To note about this clone: Its target is not known.

The CDR3 loop spans 15 amino acids. Germline V gene lookup returns CDR1 MNHNS and CDR2 SASEGT. Germline trimming cut 7 bases from V and 3 bases from J; bases unmatched to any gene: 9. The donors were in the approximately 130-subject validation cohort, distinct from the roughly 600-subject first cohort. The assay was immunoSEQ multiplex PCR, and TCRdb's table has in-frame clones only and misses some. The table lists around 200,000 clones, around 88% of them singletons. The chain joins TRBV6-1 to TRBJ2-1, with 7 bases identical to TRBD1. The sample taken for sequencing was PBMCs. This receptor was taken from a woman between 18 and 29 years old in good health and CMV-seronegative. The CDR3 protein is CASIEGTDLYNEQFF. The CDR3 region has the DNA TGTGCCAGCATTGAGGGGACAGACCTCTACAATGAGCAGTTCTTC.